The next 10 T cell receptor beta chains were all read from a single sample in a study of lymphopenia after photon versus proton radiotherapy. The table came from immunoSEQ multiplex PCR; TCRdb's copy has only in-frame clones and leaves some out. Of tens of thousands of clones in the sample, around 87% were seen once. The sample here was peripheral blood, taken from a patient treated with proton-based radiotherapy. All receptors come from an elderly man with esophageal cancer.

CDR3: CASSLPSGGAGTEAFF. The CDR3 DNA sequence: TGCGCCAGCAGCTTGCCAAGCGGGGGGGCGGGAACTGAAGCTTTCTTT. V usage is TRBV5-1 and J usage is TRBJ1-1; D perhaps matches TRBD1 (6 bases). The CDR3 sequence is 16 residues long. V was shortened by 1 base and J by 5 bases, with 18 bases between the two germline ends. CDR1 is SGHRS, CDR2 YFSETQ, per germline.

In this sample, this clone turned up a few times. CDR3 coding DNA: TGTGCCAGCAGCTCAACGACCCGGCGGGCTGAAGCTTTCTTT. Its protein product is CASSSTTRRAEAFF. The chain couples TRBV11-2 to TRBJ1-1, with D uncertain. This CDR3 spans 14 amino acids. Germline V gene sequence: CDR1 SGHAT, CDR2 FQNNGV. Trimming removed 4 bases from V and 6 bases from J, with 15 bases in between. The full variable domain, with the rest looked up from reference TRBV11-2 and TRBJ1-1, is EAGVAQSPRYKIIEKRQSVAFWCNPISGHATLYWYQQILGQGPKLLIQFQNNGVVDDSQLPKDRFSAERLKGVDSTLKIQPAKLEDSAVYLCASSSTTRRAEAFFGQGTRLTVV.

This chain links TRBV7-7 with TRBJ2-7; D gene uncertain. Germline values: CDR1 SSHAT, CDR2 FNYEAQ (reference sequence). V lost 1 base to trimming and J lost 7 bases, with 11 bases between them. The CDR3 spans 13 residues. The CDR3 sequence is CASSLGFGREQYF. As DNA, the CDR3 is TGTGCCAGCAGCTTAGGCTTTGGTAGGGAGCAGTACTTC.

The rearrangement uses TRBV4-1 and TRBJ2-7; possibly TRBD2 for D (6 bases). The germline V gene has CDR1 MGHRA and CDR2 YSYEKL. The V end lost 4 bases, the J end lost 3 bases, and 22 bases lay between the germline ends. This CDR3 comprises 17 residues. The CDR3 loop is CASSLGRWGTPFYEQYF. For the CDR3, the DNA is TGCGCCAGCAGCCTGGGGAGGTGGGGCACTCCTTTCTACGAGCAGTACTTC.

The CDR3 is CASSREMNTEAFF. CDR3 coding DNA: TGTGCCAGCAGCCGTGAAATGAACACTGAAGCTTTCTTT. The chain recombines TRBV7-2 with TRBJ1-1; D not resolved. Trimming took 5 bases from V and 0 from J, leaving 7 bases between them. Germline CDR1 reads SGHTA; CDR2 reads FQGNSA. The CDR3 consists of 13 residues.

The J gene is TRBJ2-7, the V gene TRBV4-2; 8 bases align to TRBD2. After removal of 5 bases from V and 0 bases from J, the junction contained 3 bases not matched to a gene. Looked up from germline, CDR1 is LGHNA and CDR2 is YNFKEQ. The CDR3 runs to 14 residues. In DNA form, the CDR3 reads TGTGCCAGCAGCTTGGGGACTAGCTCCTACGAGCAGTACTTC. Its protein is CASSLGTSSYEQYF.

The rearrangement uses TRBV7-3 and TRBJ2-1; no reliable D call. Per the germline V gene, CDR1 is SGHTA and CDR2 is FQGTGA. The CDR3 has 13 residues. V was shortened by 7 bases and J by 6 bases, with 13 bases between the two germline ends. The CDR3 bases are TGTGCCAGCAAGTTTCATTTTGTCAATGAGCAGTTCTTC. This gives the protein CASKFHFVNEQFF. The full variable domain, its missing parts supplied by reference TRBV7-3 and TRBJ2-1, is GAGVSQTPSNKVTEKGKYVELRCDPISGHTALYWYRQSLGQGPEFLIYFQGTGAADDSGLPNDRFFAVRPEGSVSTLKIQRTERGDSAVYLCASKFHFVNEQFFGPGTRLTVL.

The gene calls are TRBV9 and TRBJ1-6, with D possibly matching TRBD1 (5 bases). The CDR3 runs to 14 residues. CDR1 is SGDLS, CDR2 YYNGEE, per germline. V was trimmed by 3 bases and J by 10 bases, leaving 14 bases between them. The CDR3 region has the DNA TGTGCCAGCAGCGAGGGTCAGGGCCCATCACCCCTCCACTTT. As protein: CASSEGQGPSPLHF. Full variable domain (outside the CDR3, taken from reference TRBV9 and TRBJ1-6): DSGVTQTPKHLITATGQRVTLRCSPRSGDLSVYWYQQSLDQGLQFLIQYYNGEERAKGNILERFSAQQFPDLHSELNLSSLELGDSALYFCASSEGQGPSPLHFGNGTRLTVT.

This chain links TRBV27 with TRBJ2-7; D is possibly TRBD1 (5 bases). The germline CDR1 and CDR2 sequences are MNHEY and SMNVEV (reference sequence). The V end was cut by 5 bases, the J end by 3 bases, with 11 bases between. The CDR3 is 13 amino acids. The CDR3 DNA sequence: TGTGCCAGCAGTCCGACGGACATCTACGAGCAGTACTTC. Protein: CASSPTDIYEQYF.

The chain is built from TRBV10-3 and TRBJ2-5; TRBD1 matches 11 bases. Trimming at V came to 6 bases and at J to 4 bases, leaving 4 bases not matched to a gene. The CDR3 contains 14 residues. Germline CDR1 reads ENHRY; CDR2 reads SYGVKD. The CDR3 DNA follows: TGTGCCATCAGAATGGGACAGGGGGGAGAGACCCAGTACTTC. Protein: CAIRMGQGGETQYF.